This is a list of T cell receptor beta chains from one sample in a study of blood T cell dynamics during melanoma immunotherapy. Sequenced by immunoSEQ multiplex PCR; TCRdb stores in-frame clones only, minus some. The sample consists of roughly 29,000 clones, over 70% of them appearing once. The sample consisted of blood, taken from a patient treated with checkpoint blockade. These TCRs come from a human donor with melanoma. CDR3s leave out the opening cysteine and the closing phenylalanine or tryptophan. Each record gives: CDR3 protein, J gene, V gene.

AWSVRANEKLF	TRBJ1-4	TRBV30
ASSFRASGRVSYEQY	TRBJ2-7	TRBV27
ASSPAGAGELF	TRBJ2-2	TRBV11-3
ASSQGYEQY	TRBJ2-7	TRBV14
ASSPGTPNEGANVLT	TRBJ2-6	TRBV18
ASSWVNTGELF	TRBJ2-2	TRBV11-2
ASSQERTGELF	TRBJ2-2	TRBV4-2
ASSQNTGELF	TRBJ2-2	TRBV6-5
ASSLGQGGGEQY	TRBJ2-7	TRBV5-1
ASSMSGTYEQY	TRBJ2-7	TRBV5-1
ASLPGREVYTGELF	TRBJ2-2	TRBV5-6
ASSVDSFYGYT	TRBJ1-2	TRBV9
AVAGQGDTEAF	TRBJ1-1	TRBV10-3
ASSLYRGTEAF	TRBJ1-1	TRBV27
ASSEGQLNQPQH	TRBJ1-5	TRBV4-1
ASSEIISGGFANTGELF	TRBJ2-2	TRBV6-1
SVSGPQETQY	TRBJ2-5	TRBV29-1
ASRGDIFPKGNSPLH	TRBJ1-6	TRBV2
ASSESGSSNTGELF	TRBJ2-2	TRBV6-1
ASSRRRDSEAF	TRBJ1-1	TRBV7-8
ASSDTLQGPQH	TRBJ1-5	TRBV10-1
ASSVEGQAYNEQF	TRBJ2-1	TRBV9
ASSQPGLGETQY	TRBJ2-5	TRBV14
ASSLEATGGYT	TRBJ1-2	TRBV7-9
ASSLARGYT	TRBJ1-2	TRBV5-6
ASSVGLGRVNTEAF	TRBJ1-1	TRBV2
ASSERVFLGAQH	TRBJ1-5	TRBV6-1
ASSLGGQRGEKLF	TRBJ1-4	TRBV27
ASRSSGSLGEQF	TRBJ2-1	TRBV7-8
ASSRQGLGGYT	TRBJ1-2	TRBV14
AQKRGPNEQF	TRBJ2-1	TRBV30
ASSQGTGGFTEAF	TRBJ1-1	TRBV4-2
ASRSGQVVRINEQF	TRBJ2-1	TRBV28
ASSLGGTPTDTQY	TRBJ2-3	TRBV5-1
ASSTRGGRANSPLH	TRBJ1-6	TRBV7-2
AISDGASNEQF	TRBJ2-1	TRBV10-3
ASSRLGDTQY	TRBJ2-3	TRBV6-1
ASKKDRIKNIQY	TRBJ2-4	TRBV6-1
ASQRLIRPDTQY	TRBJ2-3	TRBV2
ASSVDPAGGQETQY	TRBJ2-5	TRBV2
ASSLFGQGRFYGYT	TRBJ1-2	TRBV19
SALAFETQY	TRBJ2-5	TRBV20-1
AIPRQASGIHEQF	TRBJ2-1	TRBV7-9
ASSLEGDRPQH	TRBJ1-5	TRBV5-1
ASSAPGETQY	TRBJ2-5	TRBV27
ASSDGGEQY	TRBJ2-7	TRBV2